Below, 29 T cell receptor beta chains from the same sample are listed, as sequenced in a study of human T cells and chemical hapten exposure (dated by TCRdb to 2020 to 2022). Preparation of the library involved RACE. Instrument on record: NextSeq 500. The public sequencing data were trimmed at Q25 with fastp and processed into clonotypes with MiXCR by TCRdb, which kept only in-frame beta chains. When rows share a CDR3 protein, they turn into one entry using the most common DNA and genes. This sample gives 80,000 to 100,000 distinct CDR3 sequences in total; roughly a quarter of them show up just once. The top ten clones comprise about 9.3% of the sample. Read against the paper, the sample's time point label means: patch test 3, about 24 weeks after DPC sensitization. The treatment or condition label, as the study defines it: therapeutic diphenylcyclopropenone sensitization with weekly scalp DPC. Material: whole blood, obtained in connection with sensitization to the hapten diphenylcyclopropenone (DPC). These receptors originate from a man aged 35-49 years with alopecia areata. Some clones in this sample may be carry-over from other donors' samples.

The V gene is TRBV6-2 or TRBV6-3, the J gene TRBJ2-2, with 9 bases aligning to TRBD1. This CDR3 contains 18 residues. The junction had 16 bases not matched to a gene; V was cut back by 6 bases and J by 5 bases. Germline V gene sequence: CDR1 MNHEY, CDR2 SVGEGT. CDR3: CASSWGQGNYDWTGELFF. The CDR3 DNA reads as TGTGCCAGCAGCTGGGGACAGGGTAACTACGACTGGACCGGGGAGCTGTTTTTT.

In nucleotides, the CDR3 is TGTGCCAGCAGTCCGATGGGGGGCTCTGGGGCCAACGTCCTGACTTTC. It is translated as CASSPMGGSGANVLTF. The J gene is TRBJ2-6, the V gene TRBV28; D is perhaps TRBD2 (6 bases). This CDR3 has 16 amino acids. The germline V gene encodes CDR1 MDHEN and CDR2 SYDVKM. The V end was cut by 5 bases, the J end by 0 bases, with 11 bases between. The full variable domain, with the rest looked up from reference TRBV28 and TRBJ2-6, is DVKVTQSSRYLVKRTGEKVFLECVQDMDHENMFWYRQDPGLGLRLIYFSYDVKMKEKGDIPEGYSVSREKKERFSLILESASTNQTSMYLCASSPMGGSGANVLTFGAGSRLTVL.

This chain joins TRBV12-3 or TRBV12-4 and TRBJ2-3; D tentatively fits TRBD1 or TRBD2 (5 bases each). V lost 4 bases and J lost 0, with 14 bases in between. CDR3 length: 16 residues. The CDR3 is CASSSTMRGSTDTQYF. In DNA form, the CDR3 reads TGTGCCAGCAGTTCTACAATGAGGGGTAGCACAGATACGCAGTATTTT.

Only a few counts were recorded for this clonotype. The chain employs TRBV11-2 and TRBJ2-7; 9 bases agree with TRBD2. Germline V gene sequence: CDR1 SGHAT, CDR2 FQNNGV. The CDR3 contains 14 residues. Trimming cost V 0 bases and J 6 bases; bases outside gene matches: 3. The CDR3 bases are TGTGCCAGCAGCTTAGAGGGACTAGCCCGCGAGCAGTACTTC. This encodes CASSLEGLAREQYF.

The chain employs TRBV7-8 and TRBJ1-6; D perhaps matches TRBD1 (6 bases). The CDR3 consists of 16 residues. The V end lost 2 bases, the J end lost 7 bases, and 15 bases lay between the germline ends. Germline V gives CDR1 SGHVS, CDR2 FQNEAQ. Written as DNA, the CDR3 is TGTGCCAGCAGCTTAAACTCAGGGGCTTTCAATTCACCCCTCCACTTT. This codes for CASSLNSGAFNSPLHF.

This clonotype was counted between two and nine times. The CDR3 bases are TGTGCCAGCAGTTTAGAGACAGGGGCGGATTCACCCCTCCACTTT. This translates into CASSLETGADSPLHF. The chain links TRBV12-3 or TRBV12-4 to TRBJ1-6, with TRBD1 identical over 8 bases. The CDR3 is made up of 15 amino acids. The junction had 4 bases not matched to a gene; V was cut back by 1 base and J by 8 bases.

V gene TRBV5-1 combines with J gene TRBJ2-1; 14 bases are shared with TRBD2. The CDR3 covers 21 residues. CDR1 and CDR2 from the germline V gene are SGHRS and YFSETQ. V shed 3 bases and J 1 base; nucleotides not matched to a gene: 15. This CDR3 reads CASSSINPGLAGVGSYNEQFF. CDR3 nucleotide sequence: TGCGCCAGCAGCTCCATCAACCCGGGACTAGCGGGAGTAGGGTCCTACAATGAGCAGTTCTTC.

The V and J genes are TRBV6-5 and TRBJ1-1; 8 nucleotides agree with TRBD1. CDR3 length equals 16 residues. Trimming cost V 4 bases and J 9 bases; bases outside gene matches: 16. In germline, CDR1 is MNHEY, CDR2 SVGAGI. CDR3 protein: CASSSRTGTKLIKAFF. DNA of the CDR3: TGTGCCAGCAGTTCCCGGACAGGGACCAAACTGATTAAAGCTTTCTTT.

This chain uses TRBV28 with TRBJ2-5; no clear D. The ends were cut back, 5 bases at V and 6 bases at J, with 10 bases in the middle. CDR1 is MDHEN, CDR2 SYDVKM, per germline. The CDR3 runs to 12 residues. DNA of the CDR3: TGTGCCAGCAGTCATCCCGGAAAGACCCAGTACTTC. Residues: CASSHPGKTQYF.

This sequence joins TRBV24-1 and TRBJ2-5; TRBD2 agrees at 8 bases. Germline V gene data show CDR1 as KGHDR and CDR2 as SFDVKD. The CDR3 consists of 15 residues. Unmatched junction bases numbered 7, after V lost 7 bases and J lost 1 base. The CDR3 region is CATRSGSGSQETQYF. The CDR3 nucleotides are TGTGCCACCAGGAGCGGGAGTGGTTCCCAAGAGACCCAGTACTTC.

The chain links TRBV2 to TRBJ1-5; possibly TRBD1 for D (5 bases). The CDR3 contains 15 residues. The V gene's germline CDR1 is SNHLY and CDR2 FYNNEI. V was trimmed by 6 bases and J by 3 bases, leaving 15 bases between them. This CDR3 is CASRDGRGFNQPQHF. In nucleotides, the CDR3 is TGTGCCAGCAGAGACGGGAGGGGTTTCAATCAGCCCCAGCATTTT.

The rearrangement joins TRBV6-2 or TRBV6-3 to TRBJ2-3; D remains ambiguous. This CDR3 contains 18 residues. Germline CDR1 reads MNHEY; CDR2 reads SVGEGT. Trimming removed 2 bases at V and 2 bases at J, with 20 bases between. CDR3 in DNA: TGTGCCAGCAGTTACCGTCGACGAATGGGTCTGATCACAGATACGCAGTATTTT. Protein sequence: CASSYRRRMGLITDTQYF.

The J gene is TRBJ2-3, the V gene TRBV27; no definite D call. V shed 3 bases and J shed 6 bases, with 4 bases lying between them. The germline gives CDR1 MNHEY, CDR2 SMNVEV (reference sequence). The CDR3 contains 11 residues. The CDR3 bases are TGTGCCAGCAGTTTGTTTGATACGCAGTATTTT. This codes for CASSLFDTQYF.

This clonotype was detected a few times. This rearrangement joins TRBV10-2 to TRBJ2-1; perhaps TRBD2 as D (7 bases). Per germline, CDR1 WSHSY and CDR2 SAAADI. Trimming cost V 8 bases and J 5 bases, with 19 bases left between them. The length of the CDR3 is 15 residues. The CDR3 spells CASFEPGGLNNEQFF. The CDR3 region has the DNA TGCGCCAGCTTTGAGCCGGGGGGCCTGAACAATGAGCAGTTCTTC.

This clonotype appeared a few times. This chain joins TRBV30 and TRBJ2-2; no reliable D call. Per the germline V gene, CDR1 is GTSNPN and CDR2 is SVGIG (reference sequence). V was shortened by 4 bases and J by 6 bases, with 9 bases between the two germline ends. The CDR3 contains 12 residues. CDR3 amino acids: CAWNDMAGELFF. CDR3 in DNA: TGTGCCTGGAACGATATGGCCGGGGAGCTGTTTTTT.

This sequence joins TRBV7-6 and TRBJ2-3; D is uncertain. Germline assignment: CDR1 SGHVS and CDR2 FNYEAQ. The CDR3 consists of 14 residues. Trimming pared 2 bases from V and 4 bases from J, leaving 10 bases between. The CDR3 sequence: CASSLMTPPDTQYF. The CDR3 coding sequence is TGTGCCAGCAGCTTAATGACCCCACCAGATACGCAGTATTTT.

V usage is TRBV2 and J usage is TRBJ2-7; weak D call: TRBD2 (5 bases). V lost 5 bases, J lost 1 base, and 12 bases lay in between. Germline V gene lookup returns CDR1 SNHLY and CDR2 FYNNEI. CDR3 length: 14 amino acids. For the CDR3, the DNA is TGTGCCAGCAGTCAGAGGCGGGCGTCCTACGAGCAGTACTTC. Protein: CASSQRRASYEQYF.

CDR3 loop: CATSRTGMNTEAFF. In DNA, the CDR3 is TGTGCCACCAGCAGGACTGGAATGAACACTGAAGCTTTCTTT. This chain uses TRBV15 with TRBJ1-1; D gene ambiguous. V dropped 3 bases and J dropped 0 bases, with 8 bases sitting between them. This CDR3 contains 14 residues. Germline V lookup: CDR1 LNHNV, CDR2 YYDKDF (reference sequence).

This clonotype was found a few times. The V and J genes are TRBV12-3 or TRBV12-4 and TRBJ1-4, with 7 bases matching TRBD1. The CDR3 length is 14 residues. V was clipped by 7 bases and J by 6 bases; unmatched bases: 8. The CDR3 DNA reads as TGTGCCAGCAACGAACAGGGGTCCTATGAAAAACTGTTTTTT. It codes for CASNEQGSYEKLFF.

This clonotype was counted only a few times. The rearrangement uses TRBV28 and TRBJ2-4, with a weak D call TRBD1 (5 bases). Trimming removed 3 bases at V and 9 bases at J, with 9 bases between. Germline V gene sequence: CDR1 MDHEN, CDR2 SYDVKM. This CDR3 is 12 amino acids long. For the CDR3, the DNA is TGTGCCAGCAGTTTTAGGGGTAGCATTCAGTACTTC. Translating it yields CASSFRGSIQYF.

V usage is TRBV20-1 and J usage is TRBJ2-3, with D perhaps TRBD2 (5 bases). The V end was cut by 3 bases, the J end by 2 bases, with 15 bases between. This CDR3 is 15 amino acids long. The V gene's germline CDR1 is DFQATT and CDR2 SNEGSKA (reference sequence). The CDR3 sequence: CSASEGMGDTDTQYF. The DNA for the CDR3 is TGCAGTGCTAGCGAGGGAATGGGAGACACAGATACGCAGTATTTT.

This clonotype was picked up one time. This chain links TRBV9 with TRBJ2-3; TRBD2 matches 8 bases. The CDR3 covers 15 residues. Germline CDR1 and CDR2: SGDLS and YYNGEE. With 0 bases clipped from V and 5 bases from J, the junction kept 5 bases outside the gene matches. The CDR3 region has the DNA TGTGCCAGCAGCGTAGACGGGAGGGCTGGAGATACGCAGTATTTT. This codes for CASSVDGRAGDTQYF.

This clonotype was picked up many times. The rearrangement links TRBV4-3 to TRBJ1-4, with 9 bases identical to TRBD1. V shed 2 bases and J 1 base; nucleotides not matched to a gene: 5. Germline lookup yields CDR1 LGHNA and CDR2 YSLEER. The CDR3 runs to 17 residues. The CDR3 is CASSQSYRGQTNEKLFF. In DNA, the CDR3 is TGCGCCAGCAGCCAAAGTTACAGGGGGCAAACTAATGAAAAACTGTTTTTT.

The chain employs TRBV27 and TRBJ2-6; no clear D. CDR3 size: 14 residues. Germline CDR1 and CDR2: MNHEY and SMNVEV (reference sequence). Trimming shortened V by 8 bases and J by 1 base, and 9 bases separated the two germline ends. Here the CDR3 reads CASGRASGANVLTF. CDR3 coding DNA: TGTGCCAGCGGTCGGGCTTCTGGGGCCAACGTCCTGACTTTC.

The chain joins TRBV14 to TRBJ2-1, with 11 bases that match TRBD2. After removal of 3 bases from V and 6 bases from J, the junction contained 7 bases not matched to a gene. Germline CDR1 SGHDN, CDR2 FVKESK. The CDR3 contains 16 residues. As DNA, the CDR3 is TGTGCCAGCAGCCAGACCGGGACTAGCGGATTCAATGAGCAGTTCTTC. Amino acids: CASSQTGTSGFNEQFF.

This clonotype was observed a handful of times. This rearrangement joins TRBV28 to TRBJ2-2; weak D call: TRBD2 (6 bases). V lost 1 base and J 7 bases, leaving 13 bases between the germline ends. The CDR3 consists of 15 residues. CDR1 and CDR2 from the germline V gene are MDHEN and SYDVKM. The CDR3 DNA sequence: TGTGCCAGCAGTTTATCCGGGAGTAACGGCGGGGAGCTGTTTTTT. This sequence encodes CASSLSGSNGGELFF.

This clonotype was counted a few times. The rearrangement uses TRBV11-1 and TRBJ1-6; a possible D gene is TRBD1 (5 bases). The germline V and J ends were trimmed by 4 bases and 5 bases, with 9 bases remaining between them. The CDR3 is 14 amino acids. CDR1 is SGHAT and CDR2 is FQDESV in the germline V gene (reference sequence). CDR3 in amino acids: CASSSRQNNSPLHF. The CDR3 region has the DNA TGTGCCAGCAGCTCCCGACAGAATAATTCACCCCTCCACTTT.

The chain links TRBV12-3 or TRBV12-4 to TRBJ2-1; a possible D gene is TRBD1 (6 bases). CDR3 length: 15 amino acids. Trimming stripped 3 bases from V and 3 bases from J, with 12 bases between. Written as DNA, the CDR3 is TGTGCCAGCAGTTTGCTCGCAGGGGACTACAATGAGCAGTTCTTC. It codes for CASSLLAGDYNEQFF.

This clonotype was observed a handful of times. The gene calls are TRBV12-3 or TRBV12-4 and TRBJ2-4, with TRBD1 matching over 8 bases. V lost 5 bases to trimming and J lost 0 bases; unmatched junction nucleotides: 9. CDR3 size: 17 residues. The CDR3 here is CASSPGTGSVAKNIQYF. The CDR3 DNA reads TGTGCCAGCAGTCCCGGGACAGGATCCGTAGCCAAAAACATTCAGTACTTC.